One sample yielded the 32 T cell receptor beta chains listed below, sequenced in a study of long-term antiretroviral therapy in people with HIV (dated by TCRdb to about 2022). Sequencing of the TRB variable region was done with the immunoSEQ hsTCRB v3.0 assay at survey level resolution. Imported from immuneACCESS, the table was reduced by TCRdb to in-frame sequences with V and J called. These copies leave out some clones; in studies compared against another copy, an unresolved V gene accounts for under half, and the cause of the remainder is not known. This sample holds tens of thousands of clones; 85% to 90% were observed only once. The ten largest clones take up roughly 9% of the sample. The sample consisted of unsorted PBMCs, taken less than 5 years after starting antiretroviral therapy. All receptors derive from a man aged 40-55 years with HIV.

V gene TRBV6-5 combines with J gene TRBJ1-5; maybe TRBD1 (5 bases). The V end lost 6 bases, the J end lost 4 bases, and 7 bases lay between the germline ends. Germline assignment: CDR1 MNHEY and CDR2 SVGAGI. CDR3 length: 12 residues. CDR3 sequence (DNA): TGTGCCAGCAGGCGGGGGAATCAGCCCCAGCATTTT. Its translation: CASRRGNQPQHF.

The CDR3, as DNA: TGTGCCAGCAGCTTAGTAGCAGGGGGTATCGATCAGCCCCAGCATTTT. It yields the protein CASSLVAGGIDQPQHF. The chain couples TRBV7-8 to TRBJ1-5; 7 bases align to TRBD1. The junction had 8 bases not matched to a gene; V was cut back by 1 base and J by 5 bases. Per the germline V gene, CDR1 is SGHVS and CDR2 is FQNEAQ. The CDR3 runs to 16 residues. The whole variable domain, remainder taken from reference TRBV7-8 and TRBJ1-5, is GAGVSQSPRYKVAKRGQDVALRCDPISGHVSLFWYQQALGQGPEFLTYFQNEAQLDKSGLPSDRFFAERPEGSVSTLKIQRTQQEDSAVYLCASSLVAGGIDQPQHFGDGTRLSIL.

This clone has just one count. The chain recombines TRBV4-2 with TRBJ2-5; 11 nucleotides align to TRBD1. Trimming at V came to 0 bases and at J to 4 bases, leaving 4 bases not matched to a gene. The CDR3 contains 16 residues. Germline V gene data show CDR1 as LGHNA and CDR2 as YNFKEQ. The CDR3 coding sequence is TGTGCCAGCAGCCAAGACCCGGGACAGGGGGGAGAGACCCAGTACTTC. It yields the protein CASSQDPGQGGETQYF.

In its sample, this clone was seen a few times. The chain combines TRBV6-5 with TRBJ2-7; D is uncertain. This CDR3 comprises 15 residues. CDR1 and CDR2 from the germline V gene are MNHEY and SVGAGI. V lost 4 bases to trimming and J lost 5 bases, with 18 bases between them. CDR3 in amino acids: CASSLGQRPINEQYF. The CDR3 bases are TGTGCCAGCAGTTTGGGTCAGAGGCCGATTAACGAGCAGTACTTC.

The chain recombines TRBV18 with TRBJ1-4; maybe TRBD1 (5 bases). From germline, CDR1 is KGHSH and CDR2 LQKENI. V lost 2 bases, J lost 5 bases, and 12 bases lay in between. The CDR3 loop spans 15 amino acids. The CDR3 here is CASSPEAGPNEKLFF. CDR3 DNA sequence: TGTGCCAGCTCACCAGAGGCAGGGCCCAATGAAAAACTGTTTTTT.

The chain recombines TRBV10-3 with TRBJ2-3; no firm D call. The germline V gene encodes CDR1 ENHRY and CDR2 SYGVKD. The CDR3 covers 16 residues. Trimming cost V 0 bases and J 0 bases, with 10 bases left between them. The CDR3: CAISESGGTSTDTQYF. CDR3 nucleotides: TGTGCCATCAGTGAGTCTGGCGGCACTAGCACAGATACGCAGTATTTT.

CDR3 sequence: CASSPQGSSYEQYF. The CDR3 region has the DNA TGTGCCAGCTCACCGCAGGGCAGCTCCTACGAGCAGTACTTC. The J gene is TRBJ2-7, the V gene TRBV18; D perhaps matches TRBD1 (5 bases). The CDR3 contains 14 residues. Looked up from germline, CDR1 is KGHSH and CDR2 is LQKENI. V lost 3 bases and J lost 0, with 9 bases in between.

This clone turned up a few times. The chain links TRBV10-3 to TRBJ1-3; D not certain. The CDR3 is 11 amino acids. The V gene lost 7 bases and the J gene lost 3 bases, with 4 bases spanning the gap. In germline, CDR1 is ENHRY, CDR2 SYGVKD. CDR3 DNA sequence: TGTGCCATCAATGGTGGAAACACCATATATTTT. The encoded protein is CAINGGNTIYF.

The chain is built from TRBV28 and TRBJ1-3; a possible D gene is TRBD1 (5 bases). The CDR3 runs to 12 residues. The V and J ends lost 5 bases and 9 bases respectively, with 11 bases between them. Germline V gene lookup returns CDR1 MDHEN and CDR2 SYDVKM. CDR3 sequence: CASSLPGGTIYF. The CDR3, as DNA: TGTGCCAGCAGTCTCCCCGGGGGCACCATATATTTT.

This chain joins TRBV4-3 and TRBJ2-1; D perhaps matches TRBD2 (5 bases). In germline, CDR1 is LGHNA, CDR2 YSLEER. The CDR3 totals 16 residues. V was clipped by 3 bases and J by 9 bases, with 21 bases between them. The chain's CDR3 is CASSQERGLAASEQFF. For the CDR3, the DNA is TGCGCCAGCAGCCAGGAGAGAGGTCTAGCAGCCAGTGAGCAGTTCTTC.

About this clone: The junction and the germline gene differ at one end; a read error may be behind it. V usage is TRBV7-7 and J usage is TRBJ2-5, with D unclear. The CDR3 loop spans 11 amino acids. CDR1 and CDR2 from the germline V gene are SSHAT and FNYEAQ (reference sequence). The CDR3 nucleotides read TGTGCTAGCAGCTTATTGGAGACCCAGTACTTC. As protein: CASSLLETQYF.

The J gene is TRBJ2-5, the V gene TRBV7-6, with 12 bases identical to TRBD1. The V gene end was trimmed by 5 bases and the J gene end by 2 bases; junction bases not matched to a gene: 3. The CDR3 length is 15 residues. Per germline, CDR1 SGHVS and CDR2 FNYEAQ. The CDR3 DNA reads TGTGCCAGCAGCCGGGACAGGGGGCGACAAGAGACCCAGTACTTC. This codes for CASSRDRGRQETQYF.

In this sample, this clone turned up once. The chain uses TRBV7-2 and TRBJ2-3; D is ambiguous. The ends were cut back, 1 base at V and 2 bases at J, with 10 bases in the middle. The CDR3 extends over 15 amino acids. Germline assignment: CDR1 SGHTA and CDR2 FQGNSA. In DNA form, the CDR3 reads TGTGCCAGCAGCTTAGGGGATCGCCCCACAGATACGCAGTATTTT. Protein sequence: CASSLGDRPTDTQYF. Full variable domain (rest looked up from reference TRBV7-2 and TRBJ2-3): GAGVSQSPSNKVTEKGKDVELRCDPISGHTALYWYRQSLGQGLEFLIYFQGNSAPDKSGLPSDRFSAERTGGSVSTLTIQRTQQEDSAVYLCASSLGDRPTDTQYFGPGTRLTVL.

The chain is built from TRBV12-5 and TRBJ2-7, with D possibly matching TRBD2 (7 bases). Germline V gene data show CDR1 as LGHNT and CDR2 as FRNRAP. The ends were cut back, 6 bases at V and 2 bases at J, with 14 bases in the middle. The CDR3 covers 14 residues. This chain's CDR3 is CASGKRGAPYEQYF. In DNA, the CDR3 is TGTGCTAGTGGCAAACGGGGGGCCCCCTACGAGCAGTACTTC.

The chain carries TRBV7-6 and TRBJ2-1; TRBD2 aligns across 7 bases. V lost 1 base and J lost 7; bases outside the gene matches: 13. Germline V gene lookup returns CDR1 SGHVS and CDR2 FNYEAQ. The CDR3 length is 17 residues. The chain's CDR3 is CASSLDFPSGYRNEQFF. The CDR3 bases are TGTGCCAGCAGCTTAGACTTCCCTAGCGGTTACAGGAATGAGCAGTTCTTC.

The chain carries TRBV5-5 and TRBJ1-6; no firm D call. In germline, CDR1 is SGHKS, CDR2 YYEKEE (reference sequence). This CDR3 spans 15 amino acids. V dropped 4 bases and J dropped 6 bases, with 14 bases sitting between them. CDR3 in DNA: TGTGCCAGCAGCGCCCATTTGCAGGTTAATTCACCCCTCCACTTT. It translates to CASSAHLQVNSPLHF.

This clone has a handful of counts. The gene calls are TRBV4-3 and TRBJ2-2, with 9 bases matching TRBD2. The CDR3 covers 20 residues. CDR1 and CDR2 (germline): LGHNA, YSLEER. With 0 bases clipped from V and 3 bases from J, the junction kept 14 bases outside the gene matches. DNA of the CDR3: TGCGCCAGCAGCCAAGACCTGTTAGCGGGAGTAGGATTTGACACCGGGGAGCTGTTTTTT. It codes for CASSQDLLAGVGFDTGELFF.

Comment on this clone: No DNA is shown, since the ends of the CDR3 on it are uncertain; the CDR3 is the one TCRdb lists. V usage is TRBV28 and J usage is TRBJ2-7; TRBD2, the table's D call, was not compared with the DNA. Inclusive of both ends, the CDR3 amounts to 14 amino acids. CDR1 is MDHEN, CDR2 SYDVKM, per germline. CDR3 protein: CASSFGAGSYEQYF.

Comment on this clone: A read error may produce the germline difference seen at one junction end. The chain links TRBV2 to TRBJ1-1; D is unclear. This CDR3 spans 8 amino acids. The germline V gene has CDR1 SNHLY and CDR2 FYNNEI. The CDR3 protein is CASTEAFF. CDR3 in DNA: TGTGCCAGCACTGAAGCTTTCTTT. The full variable domain, rest sourced from reference TRBV2 and TRBJ1-1, is EPEVTQTPSHQVTQMGQEVILRCVPISNHLYFYWYRQILGQKVEFLVSFYNNEISEKSEIFDDQFSVERPDGSNFTLKIRSTKLEDSAMYFCASTEAFFGQGTRLTVV.

This chain joins TRBV13 and TRBJ2-7; 11 bases line up with TRBD1. Per the germline V gene, CDR1 is PRHDT and CDR2 is FYEKMQ (reference sequence). The CDR3 loop spans 15 amino acids. V shed 5 bases, J shed 3 bases, and the junction held 6 bases outside the gene matches. CDR3 sequence reads: CASSLFGTGGYEQYF. The CDR3 region has the DNA TGTGCCAGCAGCCTCTTCGGGACAGGGGGCTACGAGCAGTACTTC.

The chain couples TRBV5-1 to TRBJ2-3; D is unresolved. V was cut by 0 bases and J by 2 bases, with 13 bases left in between. This CDR3 region has 16 residues. Germline V lookup: CDR1 SGHRS, CDR2 YFSETQ. This CDR3 is CASSLVVDPNTDTQYF. The CDR3, as DNA: TGCGCCAGCAGCTTGGTAGTAGATCCTAACACAGATACGCAGTATTTT.

The rearrangement uses TRBV27 and TRBJ1-5; D is possibly TRBD1 (6 bases). The length of the CDR3 is 15 residues. Trimming cost V 6 bases and J 5 bases, with 17 bases left between them. In germline, CDR1 is MNHEY, CDR2 SMNVEV (reference sequence). The CDR3 region has the DNA TGTGCCAGCAGCCAGATTACAGGGATGCATCAGCCCCAGCATTTT. Translating it yields CASSQITGMHQPQHF.

This clone was counted a few times. This rearrangement joins TRBV4-3 to TRBJ2-7; 8 bases are shared with TRBD2. This CDR3 comprises 15 residues. J gave up 6 bases and V 0 bases, and 7 bases lay outside the gene matches. Germline V gene sequence: CDR1 LGHNA, CDR2 YSLEER. CDR3 DNA: TGCGCCAGCAGCCAAGATACGGGAGGGCGGGGCGAGCAGTACTTC. This translates into CASSQDTGGRGEQYF.

The rearrangement uses TRBV6-6 and TRBJ1-4; D possibly corresponds to TRBD1 (5 bases). Germline V gene sequence: CDR1 MNHNY, CDR2 SVGAGI (reference sequence). The CDR3 extends over 16 amino acids. V was clipped by 6 bases and J by 3 bases, with 17 bases between them. The CDR3 DNA sequence: TGTGCCAGCAGGAACCGGGGCCGGGCGGCTAATGAAAAACTGTTTTTT. Translated: CASRNRGRAANEKLFF.

The V and J genes are TRBV7-9 and TRBJ1-2; TRBD1 aligns across 9 bases. Losses at the gene ends were 5 bases for V and 3 bases for J; bases not matched to a gene: 7. Germline values: CDR1 SEHNR, CDR2 FQNEAQ (reference sequence). The CDR3 has 15 amino acids. CDR3 region: CASSPGQGKDYGYTF. The DNA for the CDR3 is TGTGCCAGCAGCCCGGGACAGGGCAAGGACTATGGCTACACCTTC.

The chain combines TRBV13 with TRBJ1-1; a weak D match, TRBD1 (6 bases). V was cut by 7 bases and J by 0 bases, with 18 bases left in between. There are 16 residues in the CDR3. Germline V gene sequence: CDR1 PRHDT, CDR2 FYEKMQ (reference sequence). CDR3 in amino acids: CASTFRQASLNTEAFF. Written as DNA, the CDR3 is TGTGCCAGCACCTTCCGACAGGCAAGTCTGAACACTGAAGCTTTCTTT.

This chain uses TRBV2 with TRBJ1-3, with D possibly matching TRBD1 (6 bases). This CDR3 region has 14 residues. CDR1 and CDR2 (germline): SNHLY, FYNNEI. V lost 4 bases, J lost 1 base, and 8 bases lay in between. CDR3 region: CASSAGTSGNTIYF. CDR3 nucleotides: TGTGCCAGCAGTGCCGGGACATCTGGAAACACCATATATTTT.

CDR3 sequence reads: CASSVRAGRELFF. The DNA for the CDR3 is TGTGCCAGTAGTGTCCGAGCGGGGCGGGAGCTGTTTTTT. This chain joins TRBV19 and TRBJ2-2, with 7 bases lining up with TRBD2. V trimming: 5 bases; J trimming: 9 bases; junction bases outside the gene matches: 6. The germline gives CDR1 LNHDA, CDR2 SQIVND (reference sequence). CDR3 length: 13 amino acids.

This chain joins TRBV18 and TRBJ1-5, with D possibly TRBD1 on 6 matching bases. Germline-derived CDR1 and CDR2 are KGHSH and LQKENI. The CDR3 runs to 20 residues. V was pared by 4 bases and J by 0 bases, with 25 bases between. The chain's CDR3 is CASSLVGTTPRGYSNQPQHF. CDR3 bases: TGTGCCAGCTCACTCGTCGGGACAACTCCCCGGGGATATAGCAATCAGCCCCAGCATTTT.

V gene TRBV5-1 combines with J gene TRBJ2-1; 8 bases fit TRBD1. V was clipped by 1 base and J by 6 bases; unmatched bases: 9. The CDR3 loop spans 16 amino acids. The germline V gene has CDR1 SGHRS and CDR2 YFSETQ. CDR3 DNA sequence: TGCGCCAGCAGCTTGTCCCGACAGGGGAGCTTCAATGAGCAGTTCTTC. Its protein is CASSLSRQGSFNEQFF.

This clone was seen a few times. The V call is TRBV9, the J call TRBJ2-7; 8 nucleotides agree with TRBD2. CDR3 length equals 14 residues. In germline, CDR1 is SGDLS, CDR2 YYNGEE. V lost 1 base to trimming and J lost 2 bases; unmatched junction nucleotides: 2. The DNA of the CDR3 is TGTGCCAGCAGCGTAAGCGGGGGCACCTACGAGCAGTACTTC. It translates to CASSVSGGTYEQYF.

V is TRBV29-1 and J is TRBJ2-5; D is unclear. Trimming took off 1 base at V and 1 base at J, with 13 bases between the two ends. The CDR3 runs 15 residues. Per germline, CDR1 SQVTM and CDR2 ANQGSEA. CDR3 nucleotide sequence: TGCAGCGTTGAAGCAGAAAGGGCAGCCCAAGAGACCCAGTACTTC. Protein product: CSVEAERAAQETQYF.